This TCR beta chain emerged from a study of blood T cell repertoires in COVID-19 (dated by TCRdb to 2020 to 2021). With respect to the entire study: Collaborator samples came from the United States, Italy and Spain and covered acute and convalescent phases of COVID-19. The material from the prospective study consisted of cDNA or gDNA derived from T cells, B-cell-depleted T cells, or PBMCs. Deeply sampled blood TCRbeta repertoires from subjects exposed to, actively infected with, or recovered from COVID-19 were included in the dataset. The repertoires were released in a freely available public database meant as a resource for research on the immune response to SARS-CoV-2. The samples were drawn from the first 160 participants of the ongoing ImmuneRACE study and from roughly 1,300 subjects provided by 6 global collaborators. Nearly every sample came with metadata listing a de-identified subject ID, COVID-19 status, age in years and sex. Where available, HLA class I and class II types were taken from metadata supplied by the sample provider and were not determined by assay-based typing. What the work shows at the level of the full study, not this receptor alone: How much clinical and demographic metadata was included differed by source and by participant, and the metadata was provided uncurated.

TCRbeta CDR3 regions were amplified from genomic DNA by means of the immunoSEQ Assay, a bias-controlled multiplex PCR. Regarding the original processing steps: Nucleated cell counts per sample were estimated from amplification of reference gene primers within the assay. Sequence reads were collapsed and filtered to measure the absolute abundance of every unique TCRbeta CDR3 rearrangement. For each sample, productive Simpson clonality was calculated as the square root of Simpson's diversity index over productive rearrangements. Sourced from immuneACCESS, this table was stored by TCRdb with only in-frame sequences that have V and J called. A share of the clones is absent; for the studies checked, an unresolved V gene accounts for under half, and the remainder has no known explanation. That table supplies the V and J calls and clone size; D and trimming were determined from the DNA. The sample table records 400,000 to 450,000 clones; roughly nine tenths of these occur just once. Of the sample, approximately 1.2% falls within the top ten clones.

From the cysteine through the phenylalanine, the CDR3 covers 16 amino acids. Here the CDR3 DNA is all that survives: 48 bases in frame from base 1. Germline trimming: 4 bases from V, 8 bases from J; junction bases outside gene matches: 7. For CDR1 and CDR2, the germline V gene lists MNHEY and SVGEGT. As concerns this clone: It has no known antigen specificity. Base-call qualities are not available, and no considerably larger clone is one nucleotide away.

Participants in the prospective study were enrolled through a virtual design, were aged roughly 18 to 90 years, and lived in about 25 United States geographic areas. In the prospective study, participants were assigned to cohorts based on the clinical history participants reported in a screening survey and a study questionnaire. For ImmuneRACE Cohort 3, a participant was defined as recovered based on two consecutive negative NP/OP PCR tests, clearance by a healthcare professional, or resolution of symptoms. In the prospective study, mobile phlebotomists collected whole blood, serum and a nasopharyngeal or oropharyngeal swab from each participant. Over an approximately 2-month period, participants in the prospective study had the option of providing additional blood draws and questionnaires. Blood samples from the prospective study were shipped frozen or at room temperature prior to DNA extraction.

This chain is built from TRBV6-2 or TRBV6-3 and TRBJ2-1; TRBD2 aligns with 14 central bases. The sequence was collected from a man aged 25-45 years who had recovered from COVID-19. Sequencing input: PBMCs or T cells enriched from blood (not recorded which). The DNA sequence is as follows: TGTGCCAGCAGTTCCGGGACTAGCGGGAGATCTGATGAGCAGTTCTTC. Translation gives CASSSGTSGRSDEQFF.